The clone carrying this TCR beta chain was seen a handful of times. Its antigen remains unidentified. Germline CDR1 and CDR2: SGHTA and FQGTGA. This CDR3 contains 12 residues. Trimming took 2 bases from V and 4 from J, leaving 4 bases between them. This entry is derived from a study of a mutant IDH1 vaccine in newly diagnosed glioma. Study-wide findings and caveats: Of all patients, approximately 93% showed vaccine-induced immune responses.

TCRdb's copy holds only in-frame clones and misses some; the assay was immunoSEQ multiplex PCR. The table shows around 130,000 clones, with over 75% occurring only once. Time point: week 11, during vaccination. Each dose of the vaccine consisted of 300 ug of mutant IDH1 20-mer peptide, with topical imiquimod. The astrocytomas were IDH1-mutant, ATRX-negative, and WHO grade 3 or 4. The origin of this receptor is a middle-aged man with glioma. The V call is TRBV7-3, the J call TRBJ2-3; D gene uncertain. The sequencing used PBMCs, collected from a glioma patient whose treatment included an IDH1 peptide vaccine. The CDR3 sequence: CASSLDSDTQYF. CDR3 sequence (DNA): TGTGCCAGCAGCTTAGACTCAGATACGCAGTATTTT.